This T cell receptor (beta chain) appears in the sequencing data of a study of human T cells and chemical hapten exposure. Time point noted: patch test 1, 2 weeks after DPC sensitization. Treatment denoted: therapeutic diphenylcyclopropenone sensitization with weekly scalp DPC. MiXCR, applied by TCRdb to the RACE reads, yields one record per CDR3 protein. The sample carries some 83,000 distinct CDR3 sequences, around 11% recorded once. Trimming stripped 5 bases from V and 1 base from J, with 9 bases between. The length of the CDR3 is 13 residues. CDR1 SGHTA and CDR2 FQGNSA come from the germline V gene. This clonotype came up many times.

The origin of this receptor is a woman between 50 and 59 years old with alopecia areata. Some clones in this sample may be carry-over from other donors' samples. The chain joins TRBV7-2 to TRBJ2-7, with a weak D call TRBD2 (6 bases). The sequencing used whole blood, collected in connection with sensitization to the hapten diphenylcyclopropenone (DPC). The DNA of the CDR3 is TGTGCCAGCAGCCCTGGGGGGTCCTACGAGCAGTACTTC. Translated, it gives CASSPGGSYEQYF.